The present T cell receptor beta chain was sequenced within a study of blood T cell repertoires in COVID-19. Overall study context: Acute-phase and convalescent COVID-19 samples originated in the United States, Italy and Spain. The analysed material was cDNA or gDNA that came from T cells, B-cell-depleted T cells, or PBMCs.

V lost 5 bases to trimming and J lost 6 bases, with 14 bases between them. The CDR3 is 14 residues long. Germline lookup yields CDR1 MNHEY and CDR2 SVGAGI. This clone was recorded only once. Original handling: By means of reference gene primer amplification, nucleated cell counts were estimated. TCRdb keeps only in-frame clones here, not all; method: immunoSEQ multiplex PCR. V and J calls and clone size are those listed in that table; D and trimming were worked out from the DNA. The sample lists about 150,000 clones; about nine tenths were seen once. The TCR sequence derives from a woman aged 55-69 years with active or convalescent COVID-19. The V and J genes are TRBV6-5 and TRBJ2-1; D may be TRBD1 (6 bases). Sequenced sample: peripheral blood. The CDR3 loop is CASSPAGTSNEQFF. DNA for the CDR3: TGTGCCAGCAGTCCCGCCGGGACAAGCAATGAGCAGTTCTTC.